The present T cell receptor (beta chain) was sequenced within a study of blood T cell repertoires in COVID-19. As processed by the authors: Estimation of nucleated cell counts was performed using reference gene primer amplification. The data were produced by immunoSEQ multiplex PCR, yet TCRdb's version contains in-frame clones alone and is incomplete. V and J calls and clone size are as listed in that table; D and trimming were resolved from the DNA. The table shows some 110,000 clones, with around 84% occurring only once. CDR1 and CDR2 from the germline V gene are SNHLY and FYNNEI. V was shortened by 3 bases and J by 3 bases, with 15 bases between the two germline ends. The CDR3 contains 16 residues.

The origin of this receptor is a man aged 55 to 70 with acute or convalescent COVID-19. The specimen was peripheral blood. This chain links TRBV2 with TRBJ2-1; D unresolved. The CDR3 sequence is CASSDDKSGYYNEQFF. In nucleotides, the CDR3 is TGTGCCAGCAGTGACGACAAGAGTGGGTACTACAATGAGCAGTTCTTC.